This is a list of T cell receptor beta chains from one sample in a study of T cells in Graves' hyperthyroidism and ophthalmopathy. TCRdb passed the multiplex PCR reads through MiXCR, listing each CDR3 protein once. The data show around 600,000 distinct CDR3 sequences, about 14% seen once. The sequenced sample consisted of blood. The receptors were gathered from a woman in her 50s with Graves' ophthalmopathy. Both conserved end residues are part of each CDR3. D genes are given only for firm matches. For some rows the clone size is stated as once, few or many, or as a class when expanded; others skip it.

TRBJ1-6	few	TRBV13	NA	CASSFTGRYNSPLHF	TGTGCCAGCAGCTTCACCGGACGGTATAATTCACCCCTCCACTTT
TRBJ1-5	NA	TRBV7-9	NA	CASSNDKYSNQPQHF	TGTGCCAGCAGCAATGACAAGTATAGCAATCAGCCCCAGCATTTT
TRBJ2-1	NA	TRBV20-1	TRBD2	CSARFRVSGRWSYNEQFF	TGCAGTGCTAGATTCCGGGTTAGCGGGAGGTGGTCCTACAATGAGCAGTTCTTC
TRBJ1-3	few	TRBV6-1	TRBD1	CASSRTGARNTIYF	TGTGCCAGCAGTCGGACAGGGGCCAGAAACACCATATATTTT
TRBJ2-3	few	TRBV29-1	TRBD2	CSVPPIAGVADTQYF	TGCAGCGTTCCTCCAATAGCGGGAGTGGCAGATACGCAGTATTTT
TRBJ1-1	NA	TRBV19	TRBD1	CASSISGRGLLNTEAFF	TGTGCCAGTAGTATATCGGGCAGGGGGCTTCTGAACACTGAAGCTTTCTTT
TRBJ2-1	many	TRBV12-3/TRBV12-4	NA	CASVSTISGPYNEQFF	TGTGCCAGCGTCTCAACTATCAGCGGCCCATACAATGAGCAGTTCTTC
TRBJ1-2	few	TRBV9	NA	CASSVGLGDYGYTF	TGTGCCAGCAGCGTAGGCTTGGGGGACTATGGCTACACCTTC
TRBJ1-2	few	TRBV7-9	TRBD1	CASSLGLQGGRDGYTF	TGTGCCAGCAGCCTAGGATTACAGGGGGGAAGGGATGGCTACACCTTC
TRBJ2-7	once	TRBV20-1	NA	CSARDPGSYEQYF	TGCAGTGCTAGAGATCCCGGTTCCTACGAGCAGTACTTC
TRBJ2-1	NA	TRBV4-1	TRBD2	CASSQVGLAGQFF	TGCGCCAGCAGCCAAGTGGGACTAGCGGGCCAGTTCTTC
TRBJ1-1	many	TRBV28	NA	CASSSGDTEAFF	TGTGCCAGCAGTTCCGGAGACACTGAAGCTTTCTTT
TRBJ1-1	many	TRBV11-2	TRBD1	CASSRTGQGTAFF	TGTGCCAGCAGCCGAACGGGACAGGGGACGGCTTTCTTT
TRBJ1-5	many	TRBV5-8	NA	CASSSNRPPRGNQPQHF	TGTGCCAGCAGCTCGAATCGCCCCCCTCGAGGCAATCAGCCCCAGCATTTT
TRBJ1-5	NA	TRBV6-1	NA	CATRDLSNQPQHF	TGTGCCACCCGGGACCTTAGCAATCAGCCCCAGCATTTT
TRBJ2-3	many	TRBV11-2	TRBD2	CASSPQGLAGRDTQYF	TGTGCCAGCAGCCCCCAGGGACTAGCGGGTAGAGATACGCAGTATTTT
TRBJ2-7	many	TRBV11-2	TRBD2	CASSHSSGSLGHEQYF	TGTGCCAGCAGTCATTCTAGCGGGAGTTTGGGTCACGAGCAGTACTTC
TRBJ2-7	few	TRBV27	NA	CASSLIYGTYEQYF	TGTGCCAGCAGTTTAATTTATGGCACCTACGAGCAGTACTTC
TRBJ2-1	few	TRBV6-1	NA	CASARQAGSSYNEQFF	TGTGCCAGCGCTAGGCAGGCGGGGAGCTCCTACAATGAGCAGTTCTTC
TRBJ2-5	many	TRBV6-2/TRBV6-3	NA	CASSYFRVETQYF	TGTGCCAGCAGTTACTTCAGGGTGGAGACCCAGTACTTC
TRBJ1-1	many	TRBV28	NA	CASSFRTGSLEAFF	TGTGCCAGCAGTTTCCGAACAGGAAGCCTTGAAGCTTTCTTT
TRBJ1-4	few	TRBV5-5	NA	CASSLSSYNEKLFF	TGTGCCAGCAGCCTGTCCAGCTATAATGAAAAACTGTTTTTT
TRBJ2-7	NA	TRBV7-3	TRBD2	CASSLTPISGRSYEQYF	TGTGCCAGCAGCTTAACCCCCATTAGCGGGAGGTCATACGAGCAGTACTTC
TRBJ2-7	many	TRBV9	TRBD2	CASSVGTSGRVGEQYF	TGTGCCAGCAGCGTAGGGACTAGCGGGAGAGTGGGTGAGCAGTACTTC
TRBJ2-3	many	TRBV7-8	NA	CASSFKAKGPTSTDTQYF	TGTGCCAGCAGCTTCAAGGCAAAGGGACCGACTAGCACAGATACGCAGTATTTT
TRBJ1-2	many	TRBV18	NA	CASSQTTGGVYGYTF	TGTGCCAGCTCACAGACGACAGGTGGGGTGTACGGCTACACCTTC
TRBJ2-3	few	TRBV6-2/TRBV6-3	TRBD2	CASSATSGSTRTDTQYF	TGTGCCAGCAGTGCTACTAGCGGGAGTACCCGCACAGATACGCAGTATTTT
TRBJ1-1	NA	TRBV5-8	NA	CASSLTDRMNTEAFF	TGTGCCAGCAGCTTAACGGACAGAATGAACACTGAAGCTTTCTTT
TRBJ2-5	NA	TRBV29-1	NA	CSVEDLGLGETQYF	TGCAGCGTTGAAGATCTTGGCCTAGGAGAGACCCAGTACTTC
TRBJ1-6	many	TRBV27	NA	CASSTGQYNSPLHF	TGTGCCAGCAGCACGGGGCAGTATAATTCACCCCTCCACTTT
TRBJ2-7	many	TRBV7-9	TRBD1	CASSSQQGPTYEQYF	TGTGCCAGCAGCTCTCAACAGGGGCCTACCTACGAGCAGTACTTC
TRBJ2-6	NA	TRBV4-2	TRBD1	CASSHEQGGGANVLTF	TGTGCCAGCAGCCACGAACAGGGGGGTGGGGCCAACGTCCTGACTTTC
TRBJ2-7	NA	TRBV20-1	NA	CSARGGGGHEQYF	TGCAGTGCTAGAGGGGGAGGGGGCCACGAGCAGTACTTC
TRBJ2-3	few	TRBV5-1	NA	CASSLGTTVDTQYF	TGCGCCAGCAGCTTAGGTACTACGGTCGATACGCAGTATTTT
TRBJ2-1	NA	TRBV11-2	TRBD2	CASSFVGQAGGVGQFF	TGTGCCAGCAGCTTTGTGGGACAAGCGGGAGGTGTAGGGCAGTTCTTC
TRBJ1-1	few	TRBV27	NA	CASSKVRGQNTEAFF	TGTGCCAGCAGTAAGGTGAGGGGCCAGAACACTGAAGCTTTCTTT
TRBJ2-3	many	TRBV5-1	NA	CASSLVGRVSYTDTQYF	TGCGCCAGCAGCTTGGTGGGCAGGGTTAGTTATACAGATACGCAGTATTTT
TRBJ2-1	NA	TRBV12-5	TRBD2	CASGLGLAGGDNEQFF	TGTGCTAGTGGTTTGGGTCTAGCGGGGGGAGACAATGAGCAGTTCTTC
TRBJ2-7	few	TRBV6-5	TRBD1	CASSYPDREGHEQYF	TGTGCCAGCAGTTACCCGGACAGGGAAGGCCACGAGCAGTACTTC
TRBJ2-1	NA	TRBV9	TRBD2	CASSVGLAGAPRNEQFF	TGTGCCAGCAGCGTAGGACTAGCGGGAGCTCCGAGGAATGAGCAGTTCTTC
TRBJ2-3	many	TRBV29-1	NA	CSVVLVVPSTDTQYF	TGCAGCGTTGTATTGGTGGTCCCTAGCACAGATACGCAGTATTTT
TRBJ2-5	many	TRBV12-3/TRBV12-4	NA	CASRGQPQETQYF	TGTGCCAGCAGAGGACAGCCTCAAGAGACCCAGTACTTC
TRBJ2-1	NA	TRBV5-1	NA	CASSLAKPGAYNEQFF	TGCGCCAGCAGCTTGGCCAAACCCGGGGCCTACAATGAGCAGTTCTTC
TRBJ2-1	few	TRBV7-9	NA	CASSQTSSGEQFF	TGTGCCAGCAGTCAAACTAGCTCCGGTGAGCAGTTCTTC
TRBJ2-1	NA	TRBV18	TRBD2	CASSVAGGSFGNEQFF	TGTGCCAGCTCAGTAGCGGGAGGCTCCTTTGGCAATGAGCAGTTCTTC
TRBJ2-4	many	TRBV6-2/TRBV6-3	TRBD1	CASSYSPGQAEQAKNIQYF	TGTGCCAGCAGTTACTCCCCGGGACAGGCGGAACAAGCCAAAAACATTCAGTACTTC
TRBJ2-5	many	TRBV9	TRBD2	CASSSRTSGSLETQYF	TGTGCCAGCAGCTCCCGGACTAGCGGGAGCTTAGAGACCCAGTACTTC
TRBJ1-1	few	TRBV7-8	NA	CASSTSGTANTEAFF	TGTGCCAGCAGCACCTCCGGGACGGCGAACACTGAAGCTTTCTTT